Below, 31 T cell receptor beta chains from the same sample are listed, as sequenced in a study of regulatory T cells in long-lasting Graves disease. Time point denoted: newly diagnosed GD, antithyroid drugs for less than 3 months. RNA isolated from PBMCs was used to make the TCR library. Building the TCR beta libraries relied on iRepertoire HTBI primers, and CDR3 regions underwent Arm-PCR. TCRdb ran MiXCR on the multiplex PCR reads and lists one entry per CDR3 protein. The data show hundreds of thousands of distinct CDR3 sequences, roughly 14% seen once. A further study also used this sample, focusing on T cells in Graves' hyperthyroidism and ophthalmopathy.

This specimen consisted of peripheral blood mononuclear cells (PBMCs), obtained at new diagnosis, from a patient treated with antithyroid drugs. All receptors come from a man aged 25 to 40 with Graves disease.

In its sample, this clonotype was seen many times. This rearrangement joins TRBV7-9 to TRBJ2-5, with a weak D call TRBD2 (5 bases). V shed 4 bases and J shed 2 bases, with 20 bases lying between them. This CDR3 comprises 17 residues. CDR1 and CDR2 (germline): SEHNR, FQNEAQ (reference sequence). The CDR3 loop is CASSSRRSEQIQETQYF. As DNA, the CDR3 is TGTGCCAGCAGCTCAAGGCGTAGCGAGCAGATACAAGAGACCCAGTACTTC.

The table lists this clonotype with a few counts. V gene TRBV12-3 or TRBV12-4 combines with J gene TRBJ2-3; 7 bases align to TRBD2. Trimming removed 4 bases from V and 6 bases from J; junction bases left unmatched: 7. The CDR3 runs to 14 residues. In DNA form, the CDR3 reads TGTGCCAGCAGTTCCGGCGGGAGTAGGGATACGCAGTATTTT. Translation: CASSSGGSRDTQYF.

This clonotype was counted at least ten times. The gene calls are TRBV20-1 and TRBJ1-2; D perhaps matches TRBD1 (5 bases). The ends were cut back, 2 bases at V and 2 bases at J, with 6 bases in the middle. The CDR3 totals 12 residues. Germline V gives CDR1 DFQATT, CDR2 SNEGSKA (reference sequence). The CDR3 nucleotides read TGCAGTGCTAGAACAGGAAACTATGGCTACACCTTC. It encodes CSARTGNYGYTF.

V usage is TRBV2 and J usage is TRBJ2-3, with D maybe TRBD2 (6 bases). The germline V and J ends were trimmed by 9 bases and 5 bases, with 15 bases remaining between them. The CDR3 consists of 13 residues. Germline loops: CDR1 SNHLY, CDR2 FYNNEI. This CDR3 is CASGGAGRDTQYF. The CDR3 DNA reads as TGTGCCAGTGGCGGGGCGGGAAGAGATACGCAGTATTTT.

This clonotype has ten or more counts. The chain is built from TRBV5-6 and TRBJ2-3; the D is unclear. V lost 4 bases and J lost 4, with 13 bases in between. The CDR3 consists of 14 residues. CDR1 and CDR2 (germline): SGHDT, YYEEEE. The DNA of the CDR3 is TGTGCCAGCAGCGTGCAATGGGTGGCAGATACGCAGTATTTT. Its translation: CASSVQWVADTQYF.

The chain uses TRBV19 and TRBJ2-2; weak D call: TRBD2 (7 bases). There are 18 residues in the CDR3. The germline gives CDR1 LNHDA, CDR2 SQIVND (reference sequence). V dropped 3 bases and J dropped 1 base, with 18 bases sitting between them. The CDR3 DNA sequence: TGTGCCAGTAGTATTGGGGGGGGCGAATGGGGGAACACCGGGGAGCTGTTTTTT. Translated, it gives CASSIGGGEWGNTGELFF.

This clonotype occurred many times. V and J are TRBV12-3 or TRBV12-4 and TRBJ1-6; TRBD1 is a possible D gene (6 bases). The length of the CDR3 is 16 residues. Trimming removed 0 bases from V and 10 bases from J, with 16 bases in between. CDR3 residues: CASSLAHDPGVSPLHF. The CDR3 bases are TGTGCCAGCAGTTTAGCGCACGATCCAGGGGTCTCACCCCTCCACTTT.

Note on this clonotype: A single base separates this from a much larger clone, so it may be a read error. The chain is built from TRBV6-2 or TRBV6-3 and TRBJ1-5; possibly TRBD1 for D (5 bases). Germline V gene data show CDR1 as MNHEY and CDR2 as SVGEGT. This CDR3 contains 14 residues. DNA of the CDR3: TGTGCCAGCAGAACAAGGCAGGGCAATCAGCCCCAGCGTTTT. It yields the protein CASRTRQGNQPQRF.

The rearrangement joins TRBV6-4 to TRBJ2-1; 7 positions match TRBD1. The V gene's germline CDR1 is MRHNA and CDR2 SNTAGT. With 0 bases clipped from V and 6 bases from J, the junction kept 2 bases outside the gene matches. This CDR3 contains 14 residues. CDR3 protein: CASSDSTGFNEQFF. Written as DNA, the CDR3 is TGTGCCAGCAGTGACTCGACAGGGTTCAATGAGCAGTTCTTC.

This clonotype was detected ten times or more. V usage is TRBV20-1 and J usage is TRBJ1-6; D ambiguous. Germline assignment: CDR1 DFQATT and CDR2 SNEGSKA (reference sequence). V was cut by 6 bases and J by 5 bases, with 11 bases left in between. The length of the CDR3 is 13 residues. The CDR3 sequence: CSAPDRNNSPLHF. CDR3 nucleotides: TGCAGTGCCCCCGACCGTAATAATTCACCCCTCCACTTT.

This clonotype was observed a single time. This rearrangement joins TRBV4-1 to TRBJ1-2; D possibly corresponds to TRBD1 (5 bases). The CDR3 is 15 amino acids. V was shortened by 0 bases and J by 6 bases, with 14 bases between the two germline ends. Looked up from germline, CDR1 is MGHRA and CDR2 is YSYEKL. In DNA form, the CDR3 reads TGCGCCAGCAGCCAAGATCGTCTGCAGGGCAATGGCTACACCTTC. It is translated as CASSQDRLQGNGYTF.

This rearrangement joins TRBV4-1 to TRBJ2-7; 9 bases match TRBD1. CDR3 length equals 15 residues. Germline CDR1 MGHRA, CDR2 YSYEKL. J lost 4 bases, V lost 3 bases, and 7 bases had no gene match. For the CDR3, the DNA is TGCGCCAGCAGCCAGTTAACAGGGGGCAAATACGAGCAGTACTTC. Protein product: CASSQLTGGKYEQYF.

This clonotype turned up a few times. This rearrangement joins TRBV12-3 or TRBV12-4 to TRBJ2-3, with D possibly being TRBD2 (5 bases). The ends were cut back, 3 bases at V and 4 bases at J, with 17 bases in the middle. The CDR3 has 16 amino acids. This CDR3 reads CASSFRSGRASDTQYF. In DNA, the CDR3 is TGTGCCAGCAGTTTTAGATCGGGGAGAGCATCAGATACGCAGTATTTT.

This clonotype appeared many times. The chain has TRBV7-2 and TRBJ2-3; 7 bases align to TRBD1. The J segment lost 2 bases and the V segment lost 5 bases, leaving 7 bases of the junction unmatched. This CDR3 spans 15 amino acids. CDR1 is SGHTA and CDR2 is FQGNSA in the germline V gene. The CDR3 spells CASSLIGTVTDTQYF. DNA for the CDR3: TGTGCCAGCAGCCTAATCGGGACAGTCACAGATACGCAGTATTTT.

A remark on this clonotype: Mismatch with germline at one junction end may stem from a read error. The gene calls are TRBV11-2 and TRBJ2-1; 8 bases align to TRBD2. This CDR3 is 14 amino acids long. CDR1 is SGHAT, CDR2 FQNNGV, per germline. CDR3 amino acids: CASILAGSYNEQFF. The CDR3 DNA reads as TGTGCCAGCATCTTAGCGGGGTCCTACAATGAGCAGTTCTTC.

Many counts were recorded for this clonotype. This rearrangement joins TRBV29-1 to TRBJ1-1; D possibly corresponds to TRBD1 (5 bases). Germline CDR1 SQVTM, CDR2 ANQGSEA. The V gene lost 7 bases and the J gene lost 1 base, with 22 bases spanning the gap. The CDR3 consists of 16 residues. This CDR3 reads CSAIRSRGAGNTEAFF. CDR3 in DNA: TGCAGCGCAATCAGGAGTAGGGGCGCGGGGAACACTGAAGCTTTCTTT.

This clonotype was picked up a small number of times. The chain recombines TRBV24-1 with TRBJ2-1; no firm D call. The V gene's germline CDR1 is KGHDR and CDR2 SFDVKD. V was trimmed by 9 bases and J by 5 bases, leaving 10 bases between them. The CDR3 loop spans 12 amino acids. CDR3 residues: CATSGSHNEQFF. The CDR3 DNA follows: TGTGCCACCTCCGGGTCGCACAATGAGCAGTTCTTC.

This clonotype was observed many times. This rearrangement joins TRBV24-1 to TRBJ2-2; D unresolved. This CDR3 has 15 residues. The germline CDR1 and CDR2 sequences are KGHDR and SFDVKD. The V end was cut by 9 bases, the J end by 1 base, with 14 bases between. CDR3 amino acids: CATAPTAGNTGELFF. DNA for the CDR3: TGTGCCACCGCTCCCACAGCCGGGAACACCGGGGAGCTGTTTTTT.

This clonotype was found many times. This rearrangement joins TRBV12-3 or TRBV12-4 to TRBJ2-7; TRBD1 agrees at 9 bases. This CDR3 is built from 18 residues. Trimming took 6 bases from V and 2 from J; bases not matched to a gene: 17. Here the CDR3 DNA reads TGTGCCAGCAGGGGGCCGTCCCGGGACAGGGACGGCCCCTACGAGCAGTACTTC. This codes for CASRGPSRDRDGPYEQYF.

V gene TRBV12-3 or TRBV12-4 combines with J gene TRBJ1-3; D unresolved. The ends were cut back, 0 bases at V and 8 bases at J, with 14 bases in the middle. The CDR3 is made up of 15 amino acids. The CDR3 sequence: CASSLAFAGLHTIYF. The CDR3 nucleotides read TGTGCCAGCAGTTTAGCGTTCGCGGGATTGCACACCATATATTTT.

V and J are TRBV7-9 and TRBJ1-5; D is ambiguous. The CDR3 spans 15 residues. V lost 8 bases to trimming and J lost 6 bases, with 20 bases between them. Germline V lookup: CDR1 SEHNR, CDR2 FQNEAQ (reference sequence). The CDR3 reads CASGRSVLGSQPQHF. In DNA form, the CDR3 reads TGTGCCAGCGGCCGTTCCGTTTTAGGAAGTCAGCCCCAGCATTTT. Full variable domain (rest looked up from reference TRBV7-9 and TRBJ1-5): DTGVSQNPRHKITKRGQNVTFRCDPISEHNRLYWYRQTLGQGPEFLTYFQNEAQLEKSRLLSDRFSAERPKGSFSTLEIQRTEQGDSAMYLCASGRSVLGSQPQHFGDGTRLSIL.

This clonotype has just a few counts. V is TRBV11-3 and J is TRBJ2-7, with no clear D. The CDR3 has 13 amino acids. Per the germline V gene, CDR1 is SGHNT and CDR2 is YENEEA. V was pared by 3 bases and J by 6 bases, with 12 bases between. The CDR3 here is CASSFLGPIEQYF. As DNA, the CDR3 is TGTGCCAGCAGCTTTCTTGGGCCCATCGAGCAGTACTTC.

The chain joins TRBV30 to TRBJ1-3, with D possibly being TRBD1 (5 bases). The ends were cut back, 5 bases at V and 8 bases at J, with 16 bases in the middle. The CDR3 is 13 amino acids. The germline V gene encodes CDR1 GTSNPN and CDR2 SVGIG (reference sequence). The CDR3 DNA follows: TGTGCCTGGGATCGTGGGACTTGGGACACCATATATTTT. It yields the protein CAWDRGTWDTIYF.

This clonotype was counted at least ten times. V is TRBV15 and J is TRBJ2-7; 14 bases map to TRBD2. From germline, CDR1 is LNHNV and CDR2 YYDKDF (reference sequence). Unmatched junction bases numbered 3, after V lost 3 bases and J lost 2 bases. The CDR3 extends over 16 amino acids. The CDR3 DNA sequence: TGTGCCACCAGCAGGGAGGGACTAGCGGGGGCCTACGAGCAGTACTTC. It codes for CATSREGLAGAYEQYF. The whole variable domain, filled in from reference TRBV15 and TRBJ2-7, reads DAMVIQNPRYQVTQFGKPVTLSCSQTLNHNVMYWYQQKSSQAPKLLFHYYDKDFNNEADTPDNFQSRRPNTSFCFLDIRSPGLGDTAMYLCATSREGLAGAYEQYFGPGTRLTVT.

This clonotype is a singleton in its sample. Being one base from a much bigger clone, this may be a read error. V is TRBV6-2 or TRBV6-3 and J is TRBJ2-5; TRBD1 is a possible D gene (5 bases). In germline, CDR1 is MNHEY, CDR2 SVGEGT. V lost 8 bases to trimming and J lost 2 bases, with 6 bases between them. The CDR3 covers 11 residues. DNA for the CDR3: TGTGCCAGCCAGGGTCAAGAGACCCAGTACTTC. Amino acids: CASQGQETQYF.

The gene calls are TRBV20-1 and TRBJ1-2, with no clear D. Germline V gene lookup returns CDR1 DFQATT and CDR2 SNEGSKA (reference sequence). The germline V and J ends were trimmed by 3 bases and 4 bases, with 15 bases remaining between them. The CDR3 runs to 14 residues. CDR3 nucleotides: TGCAGTGCTAGCCGTGGGAGTCAGCCCTATGGCTACACCTTC. Translated, it gives CSASRGSQPYGYTF.

The sample holds many counts of this clonotype. The chain carries TRBV12-3 or TRBV12-4 and TRBJ2-1; 7 nucleotides align to TRBD2. The length of the CDR3 is 15 residues. J lost 8 bases, V lost 5 bases, and 12 bases had no gene match. The CDR3 DNA follows: TGTGCCAGCAGTGGGGGGAGGGCCTACTCGGATGAGCAGTTCTTC. It encodes CASSGGRAYSDEQFF.

J is TRBJ2-3 and V is TRBV5-6; 11 bases are a match to TRBD2. There are 16 residues in the CDR3. J was trimmed by 5 bases and V by 0 bases; bases with no gene match: 5. Per germline, CDR1 SGHDT and CDR2 YYEEEE. The CDR3 DNA reads as TGTGCCAGCAGCTTGGCCGTAGCGGGAGGGCGAGATACGCAGTATTTT. Its translation: CASSLAVAGGRDTQYF.

This clonotype showed up just a few times. This chain connects TRBV20-1 to TRBJ2-3; 7 nucleotides match TRBD2. The CDR3 runs to 17 residues. Germline lookup yields CDR1 DFQATT and CDR2 SNEGSKA (reference sequence). Trimming cost V 0 bases and J 0 bases; bases outside gene matches: 9. The chain's CDR3 is CSARENLAGASTDTQYF. The CDR3 DNA reads TGCAGTGCTAGAGAGAATTTAGCGGGCGCTAGCACAGATACGCAGTATTTT.

In its sample, this clonotype was seen a few times. V and J are TRBV15 and TRBJ2-1; D not resolved. Trimming removed 3 bases from V and 4 bases from J, with 13 bases in between. The germline CDR1 and CDR2 sequences are LNHNV and YYDKDF (reference sequence). The CDR3 sequence is 15 residues long. The CDR3 coding sequence is TGTGCCACCAGCAGGAGCGTCTCCAGTTACAATGAGCAGTTCTTC. Its protein product is CATSRSVSSYNEQFF.

This clonotype was counted between two and nine times. This sequence joins TRBV4-1 and TRBJ1-2, with TRBD1 identical over 8 bases. V lost 1 base, J lost 7 bases, and 5 bases stayed unmatched. CDR3 length: 14 residues. The V gene's germline CDR1 is MGHRA and CDR2 YSYEKL. The CDR3 coding sequence is TGCGCCAGCAGCCAAGTGGAGGACAGGGCTGGCTACACCTTC. This encodes CASSQVEDRAGYTF.